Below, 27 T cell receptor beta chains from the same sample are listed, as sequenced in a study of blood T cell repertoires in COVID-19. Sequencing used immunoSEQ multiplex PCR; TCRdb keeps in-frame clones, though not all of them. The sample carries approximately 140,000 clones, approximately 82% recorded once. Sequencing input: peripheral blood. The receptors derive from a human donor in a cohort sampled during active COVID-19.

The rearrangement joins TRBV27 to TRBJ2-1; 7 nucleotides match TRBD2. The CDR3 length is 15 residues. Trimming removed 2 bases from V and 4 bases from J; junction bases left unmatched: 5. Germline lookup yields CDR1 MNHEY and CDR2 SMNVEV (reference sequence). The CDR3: CASSLGGSRYNEQFF. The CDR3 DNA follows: TGTGCCAGCAGTTTAGGCGGGAGTAGGTACAATGAGCAGTTCTTC.

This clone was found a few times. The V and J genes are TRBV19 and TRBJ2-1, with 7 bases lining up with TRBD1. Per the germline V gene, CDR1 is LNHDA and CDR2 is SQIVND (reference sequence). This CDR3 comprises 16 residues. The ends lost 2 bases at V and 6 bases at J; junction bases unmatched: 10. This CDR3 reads CASSIRTGGSLNEQFF. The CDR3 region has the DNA TGTGCCAGTAGTATAAGGACAGGCGGGTCCCTCAATGAGCAGTTCTTC.

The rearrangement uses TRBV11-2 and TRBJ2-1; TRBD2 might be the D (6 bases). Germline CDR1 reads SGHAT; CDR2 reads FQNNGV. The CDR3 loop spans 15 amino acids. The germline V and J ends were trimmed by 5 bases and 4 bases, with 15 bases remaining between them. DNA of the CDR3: TGTGCCAGCAGCCCCCGGACTACACGGTACAATGAGCAGTTCTTC. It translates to CASSPRTTRYNEQFF.

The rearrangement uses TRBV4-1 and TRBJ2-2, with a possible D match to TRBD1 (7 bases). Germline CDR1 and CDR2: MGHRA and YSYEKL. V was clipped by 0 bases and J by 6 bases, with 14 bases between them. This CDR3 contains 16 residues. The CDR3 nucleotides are TGCGCCAGCAGCCAAGATTCCAGGGGGGATTCCGGGGAGCTGTTTTTT. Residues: CASSQDSRGDSGELFF.

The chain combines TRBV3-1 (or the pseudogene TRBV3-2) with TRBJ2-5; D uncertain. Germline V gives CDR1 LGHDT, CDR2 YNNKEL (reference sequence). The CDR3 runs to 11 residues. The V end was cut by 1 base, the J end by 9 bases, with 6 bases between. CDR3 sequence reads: CASSQVTAQYF. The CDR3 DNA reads TGTGCCAGCAGCCAAGTCACGGCCCAGTACTTC.

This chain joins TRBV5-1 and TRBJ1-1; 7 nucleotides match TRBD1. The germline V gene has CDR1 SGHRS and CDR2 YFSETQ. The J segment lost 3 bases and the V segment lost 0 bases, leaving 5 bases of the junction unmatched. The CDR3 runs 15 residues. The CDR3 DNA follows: TGCGCCAGCAGCTTGGGACAGGGTGGGCACACTGAAGCTTTCTTT. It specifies CASSLGQGGHTEAFF.

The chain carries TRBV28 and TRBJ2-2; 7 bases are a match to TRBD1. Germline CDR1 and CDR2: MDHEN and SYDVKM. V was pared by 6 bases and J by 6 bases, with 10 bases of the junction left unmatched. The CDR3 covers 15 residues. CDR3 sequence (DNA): TGTGCCAGCAGACCTACAGGGGAACTTGCCGGGGAGCTGTTTTTT. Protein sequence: CASRPTGELAGELFF.

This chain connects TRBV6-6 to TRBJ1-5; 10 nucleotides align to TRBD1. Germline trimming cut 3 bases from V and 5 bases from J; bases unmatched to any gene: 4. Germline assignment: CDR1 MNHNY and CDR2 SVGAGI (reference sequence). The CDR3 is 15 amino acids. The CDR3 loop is CASSYFGTGDQPQHF. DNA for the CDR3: TGTGCCAGCAGTTATTTTGGGACAGGGGATCAGCCCCAGCATTTT.

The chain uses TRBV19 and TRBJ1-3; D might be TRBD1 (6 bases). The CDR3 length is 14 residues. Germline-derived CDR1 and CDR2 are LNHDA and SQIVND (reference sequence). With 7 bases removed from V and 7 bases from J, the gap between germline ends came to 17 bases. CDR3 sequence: CASMDSGRGNTIYF. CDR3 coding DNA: TGTGCCAGTATGGACTCGGGGAGGGGGAACACCATATATTTT.

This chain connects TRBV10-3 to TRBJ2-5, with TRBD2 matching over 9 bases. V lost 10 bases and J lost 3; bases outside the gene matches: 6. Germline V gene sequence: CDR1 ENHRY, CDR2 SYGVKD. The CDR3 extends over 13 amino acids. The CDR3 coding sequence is TGTGCCACTCATAGCGGGAGTGAAGAGACCCAGTACTTC. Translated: CATHSGSEETQYF.

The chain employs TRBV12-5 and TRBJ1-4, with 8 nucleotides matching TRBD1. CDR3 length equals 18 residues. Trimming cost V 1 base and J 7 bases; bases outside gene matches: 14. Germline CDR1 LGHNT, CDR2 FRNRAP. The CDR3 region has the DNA TGTGCTAGTGGTTTGGGCCCCAAGACAGGGGATCCGGGTGAAAAACTGTTTTTT. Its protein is CASGLGPKTGDPGEKLFF.

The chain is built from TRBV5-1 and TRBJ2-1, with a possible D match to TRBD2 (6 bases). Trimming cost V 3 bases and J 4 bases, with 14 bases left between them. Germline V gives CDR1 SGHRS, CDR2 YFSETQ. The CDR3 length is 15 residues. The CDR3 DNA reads TGCGCCAGCAGCTCGGAGGGCAGGGATTACAATGAGCAGTTCTTC. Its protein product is CASSSEGRDYNEQFF. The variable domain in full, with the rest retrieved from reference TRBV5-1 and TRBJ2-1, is KAGVTQTPRYLIKTRGQQVTLSCSPISGHRSVSWYQQTPGQGLQFLFEYFSETQRNKGNFPGRFSGRQFSNSRSEMNVSTLELGDSALYLCASSSEGRDYNEQFFGPGTRLTVL.

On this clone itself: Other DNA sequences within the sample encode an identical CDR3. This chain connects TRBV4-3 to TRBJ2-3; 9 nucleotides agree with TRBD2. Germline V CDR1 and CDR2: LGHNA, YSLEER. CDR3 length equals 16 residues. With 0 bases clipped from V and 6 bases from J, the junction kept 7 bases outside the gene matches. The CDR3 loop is CASSQDEGLAADTQYF. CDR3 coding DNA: TGCGCCAGCAGCCAAGATGAGGGACTAGCAGCCGATACGCAGTATTTT.

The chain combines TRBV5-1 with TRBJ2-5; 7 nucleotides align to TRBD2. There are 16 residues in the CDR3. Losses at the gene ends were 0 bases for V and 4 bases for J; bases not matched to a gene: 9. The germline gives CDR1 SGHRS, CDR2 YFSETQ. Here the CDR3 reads CASSLGLDWEGETQYF. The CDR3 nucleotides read TGCGCCAGCAGCTTGGGACTCGACTGGGAGGGAGAGACCCAGTACTTC.

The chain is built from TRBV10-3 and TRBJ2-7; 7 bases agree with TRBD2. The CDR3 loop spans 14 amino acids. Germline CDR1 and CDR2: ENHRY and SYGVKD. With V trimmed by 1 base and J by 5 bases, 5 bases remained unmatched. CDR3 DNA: TGTGCCATCAGTGAGTGGCTAGCGGAAAACGAGCAGTACTTC. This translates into CAISEWLAENEQYF.

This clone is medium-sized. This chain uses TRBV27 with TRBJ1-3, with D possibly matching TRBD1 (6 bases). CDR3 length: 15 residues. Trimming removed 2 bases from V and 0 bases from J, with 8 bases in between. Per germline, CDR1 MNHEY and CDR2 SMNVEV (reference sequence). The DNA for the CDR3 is TGTGCCAGCAGTTTAAGGGGGAGCTCTGGAAACACCATATATTTT. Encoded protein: CASSLRGSSGNTIYF.

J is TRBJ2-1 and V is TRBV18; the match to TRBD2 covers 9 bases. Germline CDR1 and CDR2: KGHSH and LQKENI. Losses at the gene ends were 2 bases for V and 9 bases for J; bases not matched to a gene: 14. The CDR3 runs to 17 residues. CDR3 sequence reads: CASSPVPSGTTGAEQFF. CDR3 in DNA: TGTGCCAGCTCACCAGTCCCTAGCGGGACTACCGGGGCTGAGCAGTTCTTC.

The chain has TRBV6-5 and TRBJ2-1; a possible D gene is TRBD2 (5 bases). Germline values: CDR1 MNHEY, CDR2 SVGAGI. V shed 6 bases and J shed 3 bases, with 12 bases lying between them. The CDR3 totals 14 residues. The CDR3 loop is CASSQKAGYNEQFF. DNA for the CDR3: TGTGCCAGCAGCCAGAAGGCGGGCTACAATGAGCAGTTCTTC.

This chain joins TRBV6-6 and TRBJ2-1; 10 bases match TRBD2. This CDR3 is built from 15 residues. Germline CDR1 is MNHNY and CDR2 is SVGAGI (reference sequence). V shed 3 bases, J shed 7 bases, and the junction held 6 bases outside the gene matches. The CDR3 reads CASSYPGTSENEQFF. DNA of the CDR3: TGTGCCAGCAGTTATCCCGGGACTAGCGAAAATGAGCAGTTCTTC.

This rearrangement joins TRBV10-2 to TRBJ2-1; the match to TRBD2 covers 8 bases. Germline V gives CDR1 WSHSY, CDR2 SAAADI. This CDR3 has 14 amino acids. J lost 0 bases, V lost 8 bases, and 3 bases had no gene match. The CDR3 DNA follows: TGCGCCAGCTCCCTAGCGGGCTCCTACAATGAGCAGTTCTTC. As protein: CASSLAGSYNEQFF.

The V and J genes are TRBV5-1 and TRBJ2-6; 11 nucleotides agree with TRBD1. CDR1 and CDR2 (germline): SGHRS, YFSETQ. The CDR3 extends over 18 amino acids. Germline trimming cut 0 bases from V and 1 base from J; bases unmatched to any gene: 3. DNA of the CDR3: TGCGCCAGCAGCTTGGGGGACAGGGGGTTTTCTGGGGCCAACGTCCTGACTTTC. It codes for CASSLGDRGFSGANVLTF.

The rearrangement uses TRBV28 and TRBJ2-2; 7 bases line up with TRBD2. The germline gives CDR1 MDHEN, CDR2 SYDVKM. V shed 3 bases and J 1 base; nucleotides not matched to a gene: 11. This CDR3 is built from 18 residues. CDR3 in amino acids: CASSLSGKVPRNTGELFF. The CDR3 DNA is TGTGCCAGCAGTTTGAGCGGGAAGGTTCCGAGGAACACCGGGGAGCTGTTTTTT.

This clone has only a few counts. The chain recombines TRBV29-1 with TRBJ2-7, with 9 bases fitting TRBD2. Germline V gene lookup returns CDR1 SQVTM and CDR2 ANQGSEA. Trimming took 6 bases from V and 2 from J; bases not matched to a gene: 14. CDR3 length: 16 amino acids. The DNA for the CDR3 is TGCAGCGTCCTAGGTTCCGTAGCGGGAGAGGCCTACGAGCAGTACTTC. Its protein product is CSVLGSVAGEAYEQYF.

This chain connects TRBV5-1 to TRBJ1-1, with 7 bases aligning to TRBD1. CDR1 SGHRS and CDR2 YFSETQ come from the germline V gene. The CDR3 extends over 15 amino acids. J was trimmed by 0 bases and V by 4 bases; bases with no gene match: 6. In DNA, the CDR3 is TGCGCCAGCAGCCCGCGAGGACAGGTGAACACTGAAGCTTTCTTT. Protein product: CASSPRGQVNTEAFF.

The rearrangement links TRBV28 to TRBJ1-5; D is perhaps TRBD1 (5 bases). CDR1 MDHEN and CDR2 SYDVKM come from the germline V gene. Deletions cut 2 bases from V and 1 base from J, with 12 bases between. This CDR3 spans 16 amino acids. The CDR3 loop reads CASSLNGRGSNQPQHF. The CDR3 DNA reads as TGTGCCAGCAGTTTAAATGGGAGGGGAAGCAATCAGCCCCAGCATTTT.

DNA of the CDR3: TGTGCCAGCAGCCCCATCGGACAGTACTACGAGCAGTACTTC. Translated, it gives CASSPIGQYYEQYF. The chain is built from TRBV14 and TRBJ2-7; D is perhaps TRBD1 (6 bases). The germline V gene has CDR1 SGHDN and CDR2 FVKESK. With 4 bases removed from V and 3 bases from J, the gap between germline ends came to 13 bases. This CDR3 region has 14 residues. The full variable domain, completed using reference TRBV14 and TRBJ2-7, is EAGVTQFPSHSVIEKGQTVTLRCDPISGHDNLYWYRRVMGKEIKFLLHFVKESKQDESGMPNNRFLAERTGGTYSTLKVQPAELEDSGVYFCASSPIGQYYEQYFGPGTRLTVT.

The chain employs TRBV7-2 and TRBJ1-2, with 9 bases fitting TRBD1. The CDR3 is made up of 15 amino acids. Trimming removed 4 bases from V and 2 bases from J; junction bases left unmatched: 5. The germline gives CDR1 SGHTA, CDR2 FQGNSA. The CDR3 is CASSWGQGINYGYTF. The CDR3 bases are TGTGCCAGCAGCTGGGGACAGGGCATCAACTATGGCTACACCTTC.